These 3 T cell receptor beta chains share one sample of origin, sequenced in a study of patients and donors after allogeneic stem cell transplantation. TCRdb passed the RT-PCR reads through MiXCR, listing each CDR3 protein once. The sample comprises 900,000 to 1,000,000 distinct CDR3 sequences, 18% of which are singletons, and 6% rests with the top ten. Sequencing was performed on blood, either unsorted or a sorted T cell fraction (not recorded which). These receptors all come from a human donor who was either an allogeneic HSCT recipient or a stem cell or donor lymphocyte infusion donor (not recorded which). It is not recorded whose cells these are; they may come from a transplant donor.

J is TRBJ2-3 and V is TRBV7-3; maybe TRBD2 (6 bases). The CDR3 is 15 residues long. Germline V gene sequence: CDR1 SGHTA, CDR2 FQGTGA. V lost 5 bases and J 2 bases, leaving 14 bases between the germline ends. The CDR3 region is CASSPWGDHTDTQYF. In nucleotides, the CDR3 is TGTGCCAGCAGCCCTTGGGGGGACCACACAGATACGCAGTATTTT.

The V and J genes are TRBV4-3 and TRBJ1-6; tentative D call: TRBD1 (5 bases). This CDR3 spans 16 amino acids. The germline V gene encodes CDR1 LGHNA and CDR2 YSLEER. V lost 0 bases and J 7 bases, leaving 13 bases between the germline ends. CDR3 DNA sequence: TGCGCCAGCAGCCAAGAGAGTTCGGGACGAAATTCACCCCTCCACTTT. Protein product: CASSQESSGRNSPLHF.

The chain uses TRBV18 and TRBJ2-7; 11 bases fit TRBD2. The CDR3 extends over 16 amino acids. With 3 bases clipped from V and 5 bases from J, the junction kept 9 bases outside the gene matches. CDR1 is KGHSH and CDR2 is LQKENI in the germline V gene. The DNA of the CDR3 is TGTGCCAGCTCACCCCCGACTAGCGGGGTCCTCCACGAGCAGTACTTC. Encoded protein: CASSPPTSGVLHEQYF.